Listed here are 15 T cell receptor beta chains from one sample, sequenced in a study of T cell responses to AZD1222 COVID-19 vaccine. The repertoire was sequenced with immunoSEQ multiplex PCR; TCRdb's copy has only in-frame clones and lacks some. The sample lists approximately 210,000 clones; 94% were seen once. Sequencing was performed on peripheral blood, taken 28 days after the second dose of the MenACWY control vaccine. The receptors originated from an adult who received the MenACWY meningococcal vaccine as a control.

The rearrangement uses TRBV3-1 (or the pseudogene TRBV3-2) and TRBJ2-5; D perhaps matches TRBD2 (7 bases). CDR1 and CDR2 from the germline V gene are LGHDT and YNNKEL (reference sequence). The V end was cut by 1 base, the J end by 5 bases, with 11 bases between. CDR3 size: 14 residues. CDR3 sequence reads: CASSQGGGVETQYF. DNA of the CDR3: TGTGCCAGCAGCCAAGGGGGGGGCGTGGAGACCCAGTACTTC.

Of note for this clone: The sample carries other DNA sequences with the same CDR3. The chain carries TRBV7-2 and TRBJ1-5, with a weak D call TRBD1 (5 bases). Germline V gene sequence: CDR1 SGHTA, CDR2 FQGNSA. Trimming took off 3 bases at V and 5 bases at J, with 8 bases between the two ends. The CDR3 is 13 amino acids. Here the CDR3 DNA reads TGTGCCAGCAGCTTGTCGGGGGATCAGCCCCAGCATTTT. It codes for CASSLSGDQPQHF.

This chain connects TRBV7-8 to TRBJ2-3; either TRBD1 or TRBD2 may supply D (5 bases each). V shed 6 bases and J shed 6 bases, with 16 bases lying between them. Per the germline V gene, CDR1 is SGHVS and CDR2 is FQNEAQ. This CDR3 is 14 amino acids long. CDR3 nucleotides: TGTGCCAGCAGTCGCCGGGACGGGATTGATACGCAGTATTTT. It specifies CASSRRDGIDTQYF.

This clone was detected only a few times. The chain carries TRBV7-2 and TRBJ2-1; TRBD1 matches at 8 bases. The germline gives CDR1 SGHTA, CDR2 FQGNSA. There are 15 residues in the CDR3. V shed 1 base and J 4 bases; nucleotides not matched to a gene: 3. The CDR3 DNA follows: TGTGCCAGCAGCTTAGACCAGGGGGCGTACAATGAGCAGTTCTTC. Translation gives CASSLDQGAYNEQFF.

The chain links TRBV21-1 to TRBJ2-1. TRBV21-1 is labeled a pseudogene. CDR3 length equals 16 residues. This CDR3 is CASSKTGDYSYNEQFF. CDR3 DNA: TGTGCCAGCAGCAAAACAGGGGACTACTCCTACAATGAGCAGTTCTTC.

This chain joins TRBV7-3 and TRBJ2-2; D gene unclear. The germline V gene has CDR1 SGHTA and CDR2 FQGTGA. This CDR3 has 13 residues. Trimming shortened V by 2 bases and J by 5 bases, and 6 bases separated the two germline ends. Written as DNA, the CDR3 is TGTGCCAGCAGCTTAGGCGGTACCGGGGAGCTGTTTTTT. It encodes CASSLGGTGELFF.

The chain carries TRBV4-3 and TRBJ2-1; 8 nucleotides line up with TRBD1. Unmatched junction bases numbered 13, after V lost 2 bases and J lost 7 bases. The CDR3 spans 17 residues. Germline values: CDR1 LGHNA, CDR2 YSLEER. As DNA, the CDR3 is TGCGCCAGCAGCCAACCCTCGACAGGGGAAGCCTGGAATGAGCAGTTCTTC. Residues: CASSQPSTGEAWNEQFF.

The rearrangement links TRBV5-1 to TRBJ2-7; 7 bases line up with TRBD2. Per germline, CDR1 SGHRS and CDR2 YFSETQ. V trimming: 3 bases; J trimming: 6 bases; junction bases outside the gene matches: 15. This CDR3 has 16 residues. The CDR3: CASSWDLGEGRPEQYF. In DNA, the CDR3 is TGCGCCAGCAGCTGGGATCTCGGGGAGGGAAGGCCCGAGCAGTACTTC.

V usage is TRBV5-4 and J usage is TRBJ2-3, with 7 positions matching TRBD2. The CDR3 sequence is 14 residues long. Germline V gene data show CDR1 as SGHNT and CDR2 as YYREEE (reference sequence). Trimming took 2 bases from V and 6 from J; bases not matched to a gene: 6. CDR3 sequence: CASSLPGGMDTQYF. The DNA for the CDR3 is TGTGCCAGCAGCTTACCGGGGGGTATGGATACGCAGTATTTT. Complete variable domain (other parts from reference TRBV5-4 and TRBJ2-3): ETGVTQSPTHLIKTRGQQVTLRCSSQSGHNTVSWYQQALGQGPQFIFQYYREEENGRGNFPPRFSGLQFPNYSSELNVNALELDDSALYLCASSLPGGMDTQYFGPGTRLTVL.

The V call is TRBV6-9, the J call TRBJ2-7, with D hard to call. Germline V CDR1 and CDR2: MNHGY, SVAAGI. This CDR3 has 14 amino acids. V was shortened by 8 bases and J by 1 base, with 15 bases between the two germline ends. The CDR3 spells CASCVGPGSYEQYF. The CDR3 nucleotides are TGTGCCAGCTGTGTGGGTCCGGGTTCCTACGAGCAGTACTTC.

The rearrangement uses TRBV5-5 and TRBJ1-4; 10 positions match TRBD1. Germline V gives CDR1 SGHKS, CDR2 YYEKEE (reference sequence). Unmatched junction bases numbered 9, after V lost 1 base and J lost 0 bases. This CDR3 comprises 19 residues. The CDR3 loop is CASSLFLGQGKATNEKLFF. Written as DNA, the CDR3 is TGTGCCAGCAGCTTGTTTCTGGGACAGGGGAAGGCAACTAATGAAAAACTGTTTTTT.

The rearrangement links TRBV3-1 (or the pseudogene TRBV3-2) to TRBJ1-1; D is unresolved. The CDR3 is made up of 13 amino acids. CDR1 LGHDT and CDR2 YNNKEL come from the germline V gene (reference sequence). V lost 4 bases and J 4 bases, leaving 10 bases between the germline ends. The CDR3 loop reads CASSLGYPTEAFF. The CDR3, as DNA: TGTGCCAGCAGCCTAGGGTACCCCACTGAAGCTTTCTTT.

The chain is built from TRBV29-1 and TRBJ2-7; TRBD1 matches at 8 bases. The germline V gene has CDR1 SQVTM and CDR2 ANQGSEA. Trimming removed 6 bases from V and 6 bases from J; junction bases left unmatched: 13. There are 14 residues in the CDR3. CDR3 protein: CSVNYPDRALEQYF. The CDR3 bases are TGCAGCGTGAATTACCCGGACAGGGCCCTCGAGCAGTACTTC.

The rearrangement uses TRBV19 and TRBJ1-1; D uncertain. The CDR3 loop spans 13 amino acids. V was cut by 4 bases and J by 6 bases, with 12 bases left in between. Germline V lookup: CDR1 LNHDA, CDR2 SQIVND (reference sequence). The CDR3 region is CASSRGGQPEAFF. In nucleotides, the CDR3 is TGTGCCAGTAGTAGAGGAGGGCAGCCTGAAGCTTTCTTT.

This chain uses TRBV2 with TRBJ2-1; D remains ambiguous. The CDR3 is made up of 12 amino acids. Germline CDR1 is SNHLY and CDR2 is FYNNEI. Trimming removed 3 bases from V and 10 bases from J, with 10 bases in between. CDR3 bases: TGTGCCAGCAGTGAGAGTGTCGGGGAGCAGTTCTTC. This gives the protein CASSESVGEQFF.